This T cell receptor beta chain was obtained from a study of cytomegalovirus exposure and HLA in healthy donors. Clones were read by immunoSEQ multiplex PCR, and TCRdb kept only the in-frame ones, dropping some. The sample records 200,000 to 250,000 clones, 80% to 90% being singletons. The J segment lost 3 bases and the V segment lost 4 bases, leaving 5 bases of the junction unmatched. The V gene's germline CDR1 is SGHNT and CDR2 YYREEE (reference sequence). CDR3 size: 14 residues. The chain has TRBV5-4 and TRBJ1-2; 8 nucleotides match TRBD1. Sequenced material: PBMCs. The sequence was obtained from a woman between 18 and 29 years old in good health and CMV-seronegative. CDR3 bases: TGTGCCAGCAGCCTCCGGGGACAGGACTATGGCTACACCTTC. This sequence encodes CASSLRGQDYGYTF.